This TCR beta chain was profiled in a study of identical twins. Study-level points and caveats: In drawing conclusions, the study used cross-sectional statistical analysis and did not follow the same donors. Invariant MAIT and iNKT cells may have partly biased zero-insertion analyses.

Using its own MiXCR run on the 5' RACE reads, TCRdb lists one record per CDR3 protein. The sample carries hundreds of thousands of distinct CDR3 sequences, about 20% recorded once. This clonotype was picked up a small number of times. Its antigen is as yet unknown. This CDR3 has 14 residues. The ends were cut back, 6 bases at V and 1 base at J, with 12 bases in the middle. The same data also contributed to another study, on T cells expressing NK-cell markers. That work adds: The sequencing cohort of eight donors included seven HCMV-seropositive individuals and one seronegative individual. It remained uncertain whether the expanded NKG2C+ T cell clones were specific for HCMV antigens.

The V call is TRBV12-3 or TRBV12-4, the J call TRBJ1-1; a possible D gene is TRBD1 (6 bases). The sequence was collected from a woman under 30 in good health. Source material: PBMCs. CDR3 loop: CASRRDTGNTEAFF. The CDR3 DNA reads TGTGCCAGCAGAAGGGACACGGGGAACACTGAAGCTTTCTTT.